These 32 T cell receptor beta chains came from one sample sequenced in a study of T-cell memory formation after mild COVID-19. TCRdb reprocessed the 5' RACE reads with MiXCR, giving one entry per CDR3 protein. Of approximately 44,000 distinct CDR3 sequences listed, roughly 7.2% were seen once; the top ten hold approximately 1.5%. The specimen sequenced was PBMCs or a T cell subset sorted from them (not recorded which). These receptors all stem from a man aged 18 to 30 who had mild COVID-19 (a few samples of this study predate the infection). Cell type and time point are not known.

This clonotype was seen at least ten times. This chain links TRBV6-2 or TRBV6-3 with TRBJ2-3; D may be TRBD2 (6 bases). This CDR3 spans 14 amino acids. V was trimmed by 7 bases and J by 6 bases, leaving 17 bases between them. Germline V gene lookup returns CDR1 MNHEY and CDR2 SVGEGT. The CDR3 nucleotides read TGTGCCAGCATTTCGGGACTGGGAAAGGATACGCAGTATTTT. The encoded protein is CASISGLGKDTQYF.

This clonotype was seen once. Here the CDR3 omits its conserved ending phenylalanine or tryptophan, so a read error is the likely source. The rearrangement links TRBV5-1 to TRBJ2-3, with D unresolved. Trimming cost V 4 bases and J 0 bases, with 12 bases left between them. The CDR3 is 15 residues long. CDR1 is SGHRS and CDR2 is YFSETQ in the germline V gene. CDR3: CASSPLGSSTDTQYL. CDR3 nucleotides: TGCGCCAGCAGCCCCCTCGGGTCTAGCACAGATACGCAGTATCTT.

This clonotype was detected many times. V usage is TRBV7-6 and J usage is TRBJ2-5; tentative D call: TRBD2 (5 bases). The V end lost 1 base, the J end lost 7 bases, and 13 bases lay between the germline ends. The CDR3 contains 14 residues. Germline CDR1 and CDR2: SGHVS and FNYEAQ. The DNA of the CDR3 is TGTGCCAGCAGCTTAGAAGTGACTGGAGGGACCCAGTACTTC. It specifies CASSLEVTGGTQYF.

The chain is built from TRBV7-2 and TRBJ2-5, with 8 bases matching TRBD2. Germline V gene sequence: CDR1 SGHTA, CDR2 FQGNSA. J gave up 4 bases and V 5 bases, and 12 bases lay outside the gene matches. The CDR3 has 16 residues. The CDR3 nucleotides read TGTGCCAGCAGCCCTTTCGCAGCGGGGGCCCCAGAGACCCAGTACTTC. It specifies CASSPFAAGAPETQYF.

V is TRBV19 and J is TRBJ1-4; 7 nucleotides line up with TRBD1. The CDR3 has 15 residues. Germline-derived CDR1 and CDR2 are LNHDA and SQIVND (reference sequence). With 4 bases clipped from V and 5 bases from J, the junction kept 7 bases outside the gene matches. CDR3 amino acids: CASSTDRSANEKLFF. The CDR3 coding sequence is TGTGCCAGTAGTACGGACAGGTCGGCGAATGAAAAACTGTTTTTT.

This clonotype occurred a few times. V and J are TRBV7-9 and TRBJ2-1; no reliable D call. The CDR3 consists of 16 residues. CDR1 SEHNR and CDR2 FQNEAQ come from the germline V gene (reference sequence). Between the trimmed V and J ends, which lost 2 bases and 0 bases, there was a span of 11 bases. The CDR3 is CASSLTVQSSYNEQFF. CDR3 nucleotides: TGTGCCAGCAGCTTAACCGTCCAAAGCTCCTACAATGAGCAGTTCTTC.

In nucleotides, the CDR3 is TGTGCCAGCAGCTTTGGCGTGACCGGGGAGCTGTTTTTT. It translates to CASSFGVTGELFF. The chain carries TRBV11-3 and TRBJ2-2; unclear D gene. The CDR3 is 13 amino acids. Germline CDR1 and CDR2: SGHNT and YENEEA. The V end was cut by 3 bases, the J end by 5 bases, with 7 bases between.

This clonotype was detected a few times. V usage is TRBV7-2 and J usage is TRBJ2-6; TRBD1 is a possible D gene (6 bases). CDR1 SGHTA and CDR2 FQGNSA come from the germline V gene. The length of the CDR3 is 16 residues. Trimming took off 5 bases at V and 0 bases at J, with 11 bases between the two ends. The CDR3 reads CASSNQGSSGANVLTF. In DNA form, the CDR3 reads TGTGCCAGCAGCAATCAGGGGAGCTCTGGGGCCAACGTCCTGACTTTC.

The rearrangement links TRBV3-1 to TRBJ1-1; 8 bases line up with TRBD1. This CDR3 has 16 residues. Losses at the gene ends were 4 bases for V and 7 bases for J; bases not matched to a gene: 14. Germline CDR1 reads LGHDT; CDR2 reads YNNKEL (reference sequence). This CDR3 reads CASSRNEQDRGGEAFF. DNA of the CDR3: TGTGCCAGCAGCCGAAACGAACAAGACAGGGGTGGTGAAGCTTTCTTT.

This sequence joins TRBV25-1 and TRBJ2-2, with TRBD1 identical over 9 bases. V shed 3 bases and J 5 bases; nucleotides not matched to a gene: 4. The CDR3 loop spans 15 amino acids. Germline V gives CDR1 MGHDK, CDR2 SYGVNS. CDR3 protein: CASSDDRGGTGELFF. The CDR3 nucleotides read TGTGCCAGCAGTGACGACAGGGGGGGTACCGGGGAGCTGTTTTTT.

This chain connects TRBV5-1 to TRBJ2-3; D is uncertain. Germline V gene data show CDR1 as SGHRS and CDR2 as YFSETQ. V was pared by 4 bases and J by 2 bases, with 5 bases between. The CDR3 is 12 residues long. For the CDR3, the DNA is TGCGCCAGCAGCCCCGACACAGATACGCAGTATTTT. It codes for CASSPDTDTQYF. The full variable domain, completed using reference TRBV5-1 and TRBJ2-3, is KAGVTQTPRYLIKTRGQQVTLSCSPISGHRSVSWYQQTPGQGLQFLFEYFSETQRNKGNFPGRFSGRQFSNSRSEMNVSTLELGDSALYLCASSPDTDTQYFGPGTRLTVL.

This clonotype was seen a handful of times. The rearrangement joins TRBV7-2 to TRBJ1-5; no definite D call. Deletions cut 4 bases from V and 6 bases from J, with 10 bases between. The CDR3 spans 13 residues. Germline V gives CDR1 SGHTA, CDR2 FQGNSA. DNA of the CDR3: TGTGCCAGCAGCTCCCCAGGTCTTCAGCCCCAGCATTTT. Protein: CASSSPGLQPQHF.

The genes are TRBV10-2 and TRBJ2-1; perhaps D is TRBD1 or TRBD2 (5 bases each). The CDR3 runs to 11 residues. Germline loops: CDR1 WSHSY, CDR2 SAAADI. The germline V and J ends were trimmed by 7 bases and 12 bases, with 13 bases remaining between them. CDR3: CASTLGAGQFF. The CDR3 nucleotides read TGCGCCAGCACCCTCGGGGCTGGGCAGTTCTTC.

The chain combines TRBV5-1 with TRBJ1-5; tentatively, D is TRBD1 (5 bases). Trimming pared 3 bases from V and 0 bases from J, leaving 10 bases between. This CDR3 region has 15 residues. Germline V gene sequence: CDR1 SGHRS, CDR2 YFSETQ. The chain's CDR3 is CASSSGTGSNQPQHF. Written as DNA, the CDR3 is TGCGCCAGCAGCTCCGGGACGGGTAGCAATCAGCCCCAGCATTTT.

The rearrangement uses TRBV5-1 and TRBJ1-4; 8 nucleotides align to TRBD1. After removal of 4 bases from V and 6 bases from J, the junction contained 5 bases not matched to a gene. The CDR3 runs to 14 residues. The germline V gene encodes CDR1 SGHRS and CDR2 YFSETQ. DNA for the CDR3: TGCGCCAGCAGCCTGACAGGGGACGATGAAAAACTGTTTTTT. Protein product: CASSLTGDDEKLFF. The complete variable domain, with remaining parts taken from reference TRBV5-1 and TRBJ1-4, reads KAGVTQTPRYLIKTRGQQVTLSCSPISGHRSVSWYQQTPGQGLQFLFEYFSETQRNKGNFPGRFSGRQFSNSRSEMNVSTLELGDSALYLCASSLTGDDEKLFFGSGTQLSVL.

This clonotype has more than one count but fewer than ten. CDR3 coding DNA: TGTGCCAGCAGTCGAGACTGGGATGCCGGGGAGCTGTTTTTT. This translates into CASSRDWDAGELFF. The chain links TRBV2 to TRBJ2-2; D call uncertain. Between the trimmed V and J ends, which lost 5 bases and 6 bases, there was a span of 13 bases. The germline gives CDR1 SNHLY, CDR2 FYNNEI. This CDR3 region has 14 residues.

The rearrangement uses TRBV13 and TRBJ2-1; TRBD2 aligns across 13 bases. V was clipped by 5 bases and J by 8 bases; unmatched bases: 9. This CDR3 contains 16 residues. Germline assignment: CDR1 PRHDT and CDR2 FYEKMQ (reference sequence). The chain's CDR3 is CASSLRLAGGIDEQFF. The CDR3, as DNA: TGTGCCAGCAGCCTGCGACTAGCGGGGGGAATTGATGAGCAGTTCTTC.

This clonotype was counted ten times or more. The chain recombines TRBV4-2 with TRBJ2-2; 8 nucleotides line up with TRBD2. The CDR3 sequence is 16 residues long. Germline CDR1 is LGHNA and CDR2 is YNFKEQ. V was clipped by 2 bases and J by 3 bases; unmatched bases: 5. The CDR3 region is CASSQFGTRDTGELFF. The CDR3 DNA sequence: TGTGCCAGCAGCCAATTTGGGACTAGAGACACCGGGGAGCTGTTTTTT.

The V gene is TRBV5-1, the J gene TRBJ2-3; D may be TRBD1 or TRBD2 (5 bases each). This CDR3 comprises 16 residues. The germline V and J ends were trimmed by 2 bases and 2 bases, with 15 bases remaining between them. The V gene's germline CDR1 is SGHRS and CDR2 YFSETQ. The CDR3 protein is CASSLVGRDVTDTQYF. The CDR3 DNA reads TGCGCCAGCAGCTTAGTAGGCCGGGACGTCACAGATACGCAGTATTTT.

This clonotype was recorded a few times. This chain joins TRBV5-4 and TRBJ2-3; 11 bases agree with TRBD1. This CDR3 is built from 15 residues. Looked up from germline, CDR1 is SGHNT and CDR2 is YYREEE (reference sequence). The V and J ends lost 5 bases and 4 bases, in that order; junction bases with no gene match: 6. Here the CDR3 reads CASSSGTGGPDTQYF. In DNA, the CDR3 is TGTGCCAGCAGTTCCGGGACAGGGGGGCCAGATACGCAGTATTTT.

This clonotype has just a few counts. The V and J genes are TRBV6-1 and TRBJ2-3; the match to TRBD1 covers 8 bases. Germline V gives CDR1 MNHNS, CDR2 SASEGT. The J segment lost 3 bases and the V segment lost 6 bases, leaving 11 bases of the junction unmatched. The length of the CDR3 is 16 residues. The CDR3 bases are TGTGCCAGCAGGACGCGGACAGGGCTCCTGACAGATACGCAGTATTTT. This codes for CASRTRTGLLTDTQYF.

This clonotype has only a few counts. V and J are TRBV7-2 and TRBJ2-4, with D perhaps matching TRBD1 or TRBD2 (6 bases each). There are 14 residues in the CDR3. Germline V gene sequence: CDR1 SGHTA, CDR2 FQGNSA. Trimming pared 3 bases from V and 9 bases from J, leaving 15 bases between. In DNA, the CDR3 is TGTGCCAGCAGCTTCGGGACTGGGGGGCTCATTCAGTACTTC. It codes for CASSFGTGGLIQYF.

This clonotype was observed many times. The chain joins TRBV11-2 to TRBJ2-3; 12 bases are a match to TRBD2. After removal of 5 bases from V and 2 bases from J, the junction contained 11 bases not matched to a gene. CDR1 SGHAT and CDR2 FQNNGV come from the germline V gene. The CDR3 has 18 amino acids. The CDR3 here is CASSQRLAGGPDTDTQYF. The CDR3 coding sequence is TGTGCCAGCAGCCAACGGCTAGCGGGGGGGCCTGACACAGATACGCAGTATTTT. Full variable domain (outside the CDR3, taken from reference TRBV11-2 and TRBJ2-3): EAGVAQSPRYKIIEKRQSVAFWCNPISGHATLYWYQQILGQGPKLLIQFQNNGVVDDSQLPKDRFSAERLKGVDSTLKIQPAKLEDSAVYLCASSQRLAGGPDTDTQYFGPGTRLTVL.

The sample holds many counts of this clonotype. The V call is TRBV10-3, the J call TRBJ2-5; perhaps D is TRBD1 or TRBD2 (5 bases each). The CDR3 sequence is 15 residues long. CDR1 ENHRY and CDR2 SYGVKD come from the germline V gene. Trimming took off 3 bases at V and 0 bases at J, with 11 bases between the two ends. CDR3 in amino acids: CAISDLVGDQETQYF. CDR3 DNA: TGTGCCATCAGTGACTTGGTGGGGGACCAAGAGACCCAGTACTTC.

This clonotype showed up many times. J is TRBJ2-3 and V is TRBV29-1, with D tentatively TRBD2 (6 bases). The CDR3 sequence is 14 residues long. The germline V gene encodes CDR1 SQVTM and CDR2 ANQGSEA. Trimming left V 6 bases short and J 2 bases short, with 15 bases between. The CDR3 loop reads CSVARGMNTDTQYF. CDR3 coding DNA: TGCAGCGTCGCTCGGGGGATGAACACAGATACGCAGTATTTT.

The CDR3 sequence: CASSREVAGHEQYF. The CDR3 DNA sequence: TGTGCCAGCAGCCGCGAGGTAGCGGGTCACGAGCAGTACTTC. The rearrangement uses TRBV7-9 and TRBJ2-7; 7 bases agree with TRBD2. Germline-derived CDR1 and CDR2 are SEHNR and FQNEAQ (reference sequence). J was trimmed by 5 bases and V by 5 bases; bases with no gene match: 9. The CDR3 runs to 14 residues. The full variable domain, in which reference TRBV7-9 and TRBJ2-7 provide the parts outside the CDR3, is DTGVSQNPRHKITKRGQNVTFRCDPISEHNRLYWYRQTLGQGPEFLTYFQNEAQLEKSRLLSDRFSAERPKGSFSTLEIQRTEQGDSAMYLCASSREVAGHEQYFGPGTRLTVT.

This chain connects TRBV7-2 to TRBJ2-1; 8 nucleotides agree with TRBD1. CDR3 length equals 13 residues. V lost 3 bases and J lost 7; bases outside the gene matches: 2. Per germline, CDR1 SGHTA and CDR2 FQGNSA. The CDR3 DNA sequence: TGTGCCAGCAGCTTTACAGGGGGAAATGAGCAGTTCTTC. Amino acid sequence: CASSFTGGNEQFF.

The chain couples TRBV4-3 to TRBJ2-4, with 7 positions matching TRBD1. J lost 3 bases, V lost 3 bases, and 8 bases had no gene match. This CDR3 is 16 amino acids long. Germline V gives CDR1 LGHNA, CDR2 YSLEER. The CDR3 coding sequence is TGCGCCAGCAGCCACCCAGCAGGGGGTGGCAAAAACATTCAGTACTTC. It is translated as CASSHPAGGGKNIQYF.

The V call is TRBV6-6, the J call TRBJ2-1; TRBD1 matches at 7 bases. The CDR3 loop spans 16 amino acids. V lost 7 bases and J lost 0; bases outside the gene matches: 9. The germline CDR1 and CDR2 sequences are MNHNY and SVGAGI (reference sequence). CDR3 sequence: CASILRGTDSYNEQFF. CDR3 nucleotide sequence: TGTGCCAGCATCCTAAGGGGGACAGACTCCTACAATGAGCAGTTCTTC.

This clonotype appeared a few times. The chain employs TRBV10-3 and TRBJ1-3; the D gene is possibly TRBD1 (6 bases). The CDR3 extends over 15 amino acids. Germline V gives CDR1 ENHRY, CDR2 SYGVKD. V was trimmed by 4 bases and J by 3 bases, leaving 13 bases between them. CDR3 residues: CAISGRTEVGNTIYF. The CDR3 DNA is TGTGCCATCAGTGGGAGGACAGAAGTTGGAAACACCATATATTTT.

Points on this clonotype: A clone one base away is much larger, so this may be a read error. The chain joins TRBV4-2 to TRBJ2-5; D not resolved. Per germline, CDR1 LGHNA and CDR2 YNFKEQ. The CDR3 loop spans 13 amino acids. CDR3: CDSSQSVAETQYF. CDR3 in DNA: TGTGACAGCAGCCAGAGTGTTGCGGAGACCCAGTACTTC.

This clonotype is labeled medium-sized. The chain couples TRBV5-1 to TRBJ2-2; D is uncertain. Germline CDR1 and CDR2: SGHRS and YFSETQ. Trimming took off 3 bases at V and 7 bases at J, with 4 bases between the two ends. The CDR3 sequence is 11 residues long. The CDR3: CASSSGGELFF. The CDR3 coding sequence is TGCGCCAGCAGCTCGGGCGGGGAGCTGTTTTTT.